The present TCR beta chain was sequenced within a study of a mutant IDH1 vaccine in newly diagnosed glioma. Germline lookup yields CDR1 SQVTM and CDR2 ANQGSEA. The CDR3 extends over 15 amino acids. The junction had 10 bases not matched to a gene; V was cut back by 7 bases and J by 4 bases. Time point: week 35, safety follow-up. Each vaccine dose was 300 ug of mutant IDH1 20-mer peptide, with topical imiquimod. As for this clone: The antigen is not known.

Using immunoSEQ multiplex PCR, the repertoire was profiled, and TCRdb retains in-frame clones only, with some absent. This table holds 45,000 to 50,000 clones, more than 70% found once. The sample was PBMCs, taken from a glioma patient whose treatment included an IDH1 peptide vaccine. This sequence was found in a woman aged 40 to 50 with glioma. The rearrangement joins TRBV29-1 to TRBJ2-1, with 10 bases that match TRBD2. CDR3 nucleotide sequence: TGCAGCGCAAACCTAGCGGGGGCCGCTTACAATGAGCAGTTCTTC. This encodes CSANLAGAAYNEQFF.